The 30 T cell receptor beta chains reported below all come from one sample, sequenced in a study of blood T cell repertoires in COVID-19. Profiled with immunoSEQ multiplex PCR; TCRdb holds only in-frame clones, not every one. The data hold under 300,000 clones, with roughly 85% observed a single time. The sequenced sample consisted of peripheral blood. These receptors originate from a woman under 30 with acute or convalescent COVID-19.

This sequence joins TRBV6-7 and TRBJ1-2; 7 bases align to TRBD1. TRBV6-7 is labeled an ORF, and its function is uncertain. The V gene end was trimmed by 9 bases and the J gene end by 0 bases; junction bases not matched to a gene: 4. This CDR3 region has 13 residues. The CDR3 DNA is TGTGCCAGTCGTGACAGGGCTAACTATGGCTACACCTTC. Protein product: CASRDRANYGYTF.

This clone was detected only a few times. The chain employs TRBV27 and TRBJ1-1; D remains ambiguous. V was cut by 2 bases and J by 2 bases, with 9 bases left in between. This CDR3 is 14 amino acids long. Germline CDR1 and CDR2: MNHEY and SMNVEV (reference sequence). The CDR3 DNA sequence: TGTGCCAGCAGTTTAGGGCACCATAACACTGAAGCTTTCTTT. This codes for CASSLGHHNTEAFF.

The chain couples TRBV7-9 to TRBJ1-2, with a tentative D call TRBD1 (5 bases). The CDR3 is 14 amino acids. V was trimmed by 3 bases and J by 8 bases, leaving 16 bases between them. The germline CDR1 and CDR2 sequences are SEHNR and FQNEAQ (reference sequence). CDR3 residues: CASSFREGSRGYTF. In DNA, the CDR3 is TGTGCCAGCAGCTTCAGGGAGGGTTCGCGCGGCTACACCTTC. Complete variable domain (other parts from reference TRBV7-9 and TRBJ1-2): DTGVSQNPRHKITKRGQNVTFRCDPISEHNRLYWYRQTLGQGPEFLTYFQNEAQLEKSRLLSDRFSAERPKGSFSTLEIQRTEQGDSAMYLCASSFREGSRGYTFGSGTRLTVV.

This clone was observed a single time. The V gene is TRBV5-5, the J gene TRBJ1-3, with 10 nucleotides matching TRBD1. The CDR3 has 17 amino acids. Germline CDR1 and CDR2: SGHKS and YYEKEE (reference sequence). V trimming: 4 bases; J trimming: 1 base; junction bases outside the gene matches: 8. The CDR3 loop reads CASSRAGTGESGNTIYF. The CDR3 bases are TGTGCCAGCAGCCGCGCCGGGACAGGGGAGTCTGGAAACACCATATATTTT.

The genes are TRBV3-1 (or the pseudogene TRBV3-2) and TRBJ1-2, with TRBD1 identical over 9 bases. Trimming cost V 2 bases and J 7 bases; bases outside gene matches: 8. The germline V gene has CDR1 LGHDT and CDR2 YNNKEL (reference sequence). CDR3 length: 15 amino acids. The CDR3: CASSQIGTGLRGYTF. Here the CDR3 DNA reads TGTGCCAGCAGCCAAATCGGGACAGGGCTCCGTGGCTACACCTTC.

The rearrangement links TRBV29-1 to TRBJ1-4; maybe TRBD1 (6 bases). V was cut by 5 bases and J by 4 bases, with 17 bases left in between. This CDR3 is 15 amino acids long. Germline CDR1 and CDR2: SQVTM and ANQGSEA. This CDR3 is CSVPRDIPYNEKLFF. Here the CDR3 DNA reads TGCAGCGTTCCCCGGGACATCCCTTATAATGAAAAACTGTTTTTT.

This rearrangement joins TRBV29-1 to TRBJ2-1; D is possibly TRBD1 (5 bases). Looked up from germline, CDR1 is SQVTM and CDR2 is ANQGSEA. V was clipped by 3 bases and J by 3 bases, with 9 bases between them. CDR3 length: 13 residues. The CDR3 bases are TGCAGCGTTGAGACGGACATCTACAATGAGCAGTTCTTC. Translating it yields CSVETDIYNEQFF.

The chain is built from TRBV5-1 and TRBJ2-5, with D maybe TRBD1 (6 bases). V dropped 0 bases and J dropped 3 bases, with 12 bases sitting between them. This CDR3 contains 15 residues. Germline V gene data show CDR1 as SGHRS and CDR2 as YFSETQ. The CDR3 loop reads CASSLDPGVKETQYF. The CDR3 nucleotides read TGCGCCAGCAGCTTGGATCCAGGGGTGAAAGAGACCCAGTACTTC.

The chain has TRBV29-1 and TRBJ1-3, with a possible D match to TRBD1 (5 bases). Germline CDR1 and CDR2: SQVTM and ANQGSEA. The CDR3 length is 13 residues. Trimming took off 7 bases at V and 0 bases at J, with 10 bases between the two ends. CDR3 amino acids: CSARQFSGNTIYF. The DNA of the CDR3 is TGCAGCGCGAGACAGTTCTCTGGAAACACCATATATTTT.

CDR3 protein: CASSQGLWFAGSGYTF. CDR3 sequence (DNA): TGCGCCAGCAGCCAAGGCTTGTGGTTCGCAGGGTCGGGCTACACCTTC. V and J are TRBV4-3 and TRBJ1-2, with D maybe TRBD1 (5 bases). The CDR3 sequence is 16 residues long. From germline, CDR1 is LGHNA and CDR2 YSLEER. Trimming took 1 base from V and 8 from J, leaving 20 bases between them.

The V gene is TRBV15, the J gene TRBJ1-5; D gene ambiguous. This CDR3 has 14 residues. V was cut by 2 bases and J by 5 bases, with 10 bases left in between. The germline V gene encodes CDR1 LNHNV and CDR2 YYDKDF (reference sequence). CDR3 residues: CATSRQQRDQPQHF. CDR3 DNA sequence: TGTGCCACCAGCAGACAACAGAGGGATCAGCCCCAGCATTTT.

This chain connects TRBV6-5 to TRBJ2-3, with 7 bases identical to TRBD1. Germline CDR1 is MNHEY and CDR2 is SVGAGI. V shed 7 bases and J 1 base; nucleotides not matched to a gene: 5. The CDR3 length is 14 residues. CDR3 protein: CASIRDRRTDTQYF. The CDR3 DNA is TGTGCCAGCATCCGGGACAGACGCACAGATACGCAGTATTTT.

This chain links TRBV6-5 with TRBJ1-4, with D maybe TRBD1 (5 bases). This CDR3 contains 15 residues. The V end was cut by 7 bases, the J end by 0 bases, with 12 bases between. Germline assignment: CDR1 MNHEY and CDR2 SVGAGI. The CDR3 loop reads CASNNVGATNEKLFF. The CDR3 DNA is TGTGCCAGCAATAATGTAGGGGCAACTAATGAAAAACTGTTTTTT.

The rearrangement joins TRBV11-2 to TRBJ2-1, with D tentatively TRBD2 (6 bases). V gave up 0 bases and J gave up 0 bases, with 12 bases separating them. This CDR3 is 17 amino acids long. Germline CDR1 reads SGHAT; CDR2 reads FQNNGV. The CDR3 bases are TGTGCCAGCAGCTTAGATCGGCTAGCGCGCTCCTACAATGAGCAGTTCTTC. Translating it yields CASSLDRLARSYNEQFF.

The chain carries TRBV30 and TRBJ1-2, with TRBD1 matching 8 bases. The CDR3 contains 14 residues. J lost 3 bases, V lost 4 bases, and 7 bases had no gene match. The V gene's germline CDR1 is GTSNPN and CDR2 SVGIG (reference sequence). As DNA, the CDR3 is TGTGCCTGGATCCACCCGGGACAGGACTATGGCTACACCTTC. Protein product: CAWIHPGQDYGYTF. The entire variable domain, with the rest obtained from reference TRBV30 and TRBJ1-2, is as follows: SQTIHQWPATLVQPVGSPLSLECTVEGTSNPNLYWYRQAAGRGLQLLFYSVGIGQISSEVPQNLSASRPQDRQFILSSKKLLLSDSGFYLCAWIHPGQDYGYTFGSGTRLTVV.

CDR3 amino acids: CASSSPRTSGIYTQYF. CDR3 DNA: TGTGCCAGCAGCTCCCCGCGGACTAGCGGGATTTATACGCAGTATTTT. The chain links TRBV7-2 to TRBJ2-3, with TRBD2 matching 12 bases. The CDR3 has 16 amino acids. After removal of 4 bases from V and 7 bases from J, the junction contained 9 bases not matched to a gene. Per the germline V gene, CDR1 is SGHTA and CDR2 is FQGNSA.

The rearrangement joins TRBV6-2 or TRBV6-3 to TRBJ1-2; D is possibly TRBD1 (6 bases). The CDR3 consists of 14 residues. The germline V gene encodes CDR1 MNHEY and CDR2 SVGEGT. The V end was cut by 4 bases, the J end by 4 bases, with 13 bases between. The CDR3, as DNA: TGTGCCAGCAGTTCCAGTGGGGGCGGCTATGGCTACACCTTC. Translation: CASSSSGGGYGYTF.

This clone has only one observation. The genes are TRBV6-5 and TRBJ1-2; D is uncertain. Germline CDR1 reads MNHEY; CDR2 reads SVGAGI. The CDR3 loop spans 12 amino acids. V dropped 7 bases and J dropped 2 bases, with 8 bases sitting between them. Written as DNA, the CDR3 is TGTGCCAGCATGCGAAAAAACTATGGCTACACCTTC. Amino acid sequence: CASMRKNYGYTF.

CDR3 sequence: CASSVGQISSGNTIYF. Here the CDR3 DNA reads TGTGCCAGCAGCGTAGGACAGATAAGCTCTGGAAACACCATATATTTT. The chain couples TRBV9 to TRBJ1-3; D perhaps matches TRBD1 (5 bases). The CDR3 length is 16 residues. CDR1 is SGDLS, CDR2 YYNGEE, per germline. V lost 0 bases and J lost 0, with 10 bases in between.

In its sample, this clone was seen once. The rearrangement uses TRBV7-3 and TRBJ2-2; TRBD1 might be the D (6 bases). Germline V gene sequence: CDR1 SGHTA, CDR2 FQGTGA. V dropped 2 bases and J dropped 0 bases, with 7 bases sitting between them. This CDR3 is built from 15 residues. CDR3 nucleotide sequence: TGTGCCAGCAGCTTAGGGGGCCCGAACACCGGGGAGCTGTTTTTT. Protein sequence: CASSLGGPNTGELFF.

This rearrangement joins TRBV11-2 to TRBJ1-2; no firm D call. The germline V gene encodes CDR1 SGHAT and CDR2 FQNNGV. The V end lost 10 bases, the J end lost 1 base, and 28 bases lay between the germline ends. CDR3 size: 18 residues. The CDR3 DNA follows: TGTGCCACCCGAGAGGGCCTCAAGGGAGGCCTTCATAACTATGGCTACACCTTC. As protein: CATREGLKGGLHNYGYTF. The full variable domain, rest sourced from reference TRBV11-2 and TRBJ1-2, is EAGVAQSPRYKIIEKRQSVAFWCNPISGHATLYWYQQILGQGPKLLIQFQNNGVVDDSQLPKDRFSAERLKGVDSTLKIQPAKLEDSAVYLCATREGLKGGLHNYGYTFGSGTRLTVV.

The chain links TRBV28 to TRBJ1-5; 8 nucleotides match TRBD1. The CDR3 consists of 14 residues. V trimming: 6 bases; J trimming: 7 bases; junction bases outside the gene matches: 8. CDR1 MDHEN and CDR2 SYDVKM come from the germline V gene. This CDR3 is CASSSGGEIQPQHF. In nucleotides, the CDR3 is TGTGCCAGCAGCTCAGGGGGCGAAATCCAGCCCCAGCATTTT.

This clone turned up a few times. At one end, the junction sequence differs from germline, possibly due to a read error. The rearrangement links TRBV7-7 to TRBJ2-7; 10 bases are a match to TRBD2. CDR3 size: 18 residues. Germline loops: CDR1 SSHAT, CDR2 FNYEAQ (reference sequence). The CDR3 here is CASSLAPSGSKGSYEQYF. CDR3 coding DNA: TGTGCTAGCAGCTTAGCCCCTAGCGGGAGTAAAGGCTCCTACGAGCAGTACTTC. Together with reference TRBV7-7 and TRBJ2-7, the CDR3 gives the full variable domain: GAGVSQSPRYKVTKRGQDVTLRCDPISSHATLYWYQQALGQGPEFLTYFNYEAQPDKSGLPSDRFSAERPEGSISTLTIQRTEQRDSAMYRCASSLAPSGSKGSYEQYFGPGTRLTVT.

V is TRBV27 and J is TRBJ1-3; D gene uncertain. Deletions cut 3 bases from V and 2 bases from J, with 5 bases between. The CDR3 is 13 amino acids. CDR1 MNHEY and CDR2 SMNVEV come from the germline V gene (reference sequence). The DNA of the CDR3 is TGTGCCAGCAGTTTTGGGCCTGGAAACACCATATATTTT. Residues: CASSFGPGNTIYF.

This chain links TRBV6-1 with TRBJ1-5; possibly TRBD1 for D (5 bases). V was pared by 3 bases and J by 2 bases, with 8 bases between. The CDR3 totals 14 residues. Germline V gene sequence: CDR1 MNHNS, CDR2 SASEGT. This chain's CDR3 is CASSDSGGNQPQHF. CDR3 sequence (DNA): TGTGCCAGCAGTGATTCGGGGGGCAATCAGCCCCAGCATTTT.

The V call is TRBV7-9, the J call TRBJ2-1; 7 positions match TRBD2. J lost 4 bases, V lost 5 bases, and 11 bases had no gene match. This CDR3 region has 16 residues. The germline gives CDR1 SEHNR, CDR2 FQNEAQ (reference sequence). CDR3 nucleotides: TGTGCCAGCAGCCAAGAGACAGCGGGAAGGTACAATGAGCAGTTCTTC. Residues: CASSQETAGRYNEQFF.

The table lists this clone with a few counts. The chain is built from TRBV6-4 and TRBJ2-5, with 7 nucleotides matching TRBD2. With 5 bases clipped from V and 5 bases from J, the junction kept 11 bases outside the gene matches. The CDR3 covers 15 residues. Germline V gives CDR1 MRHNA, CDR2 SNTAGT. In nucleotides, the CDR3 is TGTGCCAGCAGTTTCCGGGACTCCGGGGGGGAGACCCAGTACTTC. Translated, it gives CASSFRDSGGETQYF.

V and J are TRBV5-1 and TRBJ2-1; perhaps TRBD1 as D (6 bases). In germline, CDR1 is SGHRS, CDR2 YFSETQ. The V gene lost 9 bases and the J gene lost 5 bases, with 12 bases spanning the gap. The CDR3 is 12 residues long. CDR3 loop: CATGDTHNEQFF. The CDR3 bases are TGCGCCACAGGGGACACACACAATGAGCAGTTCTTC.

The CDR3 nucleotides read TGTGCCAGTAGTGTTGACAGGACGGGCTCCTATAATTCACCCCTCCACTTT. Translation gives CASSVDRTGSYNSPLHF. This chain connects TRBV19 to TRBJ1-6; tentatively, D is TRBD1 (6 bases). Trimming left V 5 bases short and J 0 bases short, with 14 bases between. The CDR3 is 17 amino acids. Germline V gene sequence: CDR1 LNHDA, CDR2 SQIVND (reference sequence).

V and J are TRBV5-6 and TRBJ1-4, with D perhaps TRBD1 (5 bases). V was cut by 0 bases and J by 8 bases, with 11 bases left in between. From germline, CDR1 is SGHDT and CDR2 YYEEEE. The CDR3 runs 14 residues. CDR3 region: CASSLEGFGEKLFF. For the CDR3, the DNA is TGTGCCAGCAGCTTGGAGGGGTTTGGGGAAAAACTGTTTTTT.